The present T cell receptor (beta chain) was sequenced within a study of blood T cell repertoires in COVID-19. Overall study context: PBMCs, B-cell-depleted T cells, or T cells provided the cDNA or gDNA that made up the material.

In the source study's methods: From reference gene primer amplification, estimates of nucleated cell counts were derived. The assay was immunoSEQ multiplex PCR, and TCRdb's table has in-frame clones only and misses some. V, J and clone size reflect that table, while D and trimming were determined from the DNA. The data hold more than 140,000 clones, with approximately 86% observed a single time. V was shortened by 0 bases and J by 3 bases, with 12 bases between the two germline ends. The CDR3 is 14 residues long. In germline, CDR1 is GTSNPN, CDR2 SVGIG (reference sequence). V and J are TRBV30 and TRBJ2-7, with D hard to call. The specimen sequenced was peripheral blood. This TCR derives from a woman aged 60-75 years with acute or convalescent COVID-19. The CDR3 DNA is TGTGCCTGGAGTGTACCCGGGTTGGGCTACGAGCAGTACTTC. Residues: CAWSVPGLGYEQYF.